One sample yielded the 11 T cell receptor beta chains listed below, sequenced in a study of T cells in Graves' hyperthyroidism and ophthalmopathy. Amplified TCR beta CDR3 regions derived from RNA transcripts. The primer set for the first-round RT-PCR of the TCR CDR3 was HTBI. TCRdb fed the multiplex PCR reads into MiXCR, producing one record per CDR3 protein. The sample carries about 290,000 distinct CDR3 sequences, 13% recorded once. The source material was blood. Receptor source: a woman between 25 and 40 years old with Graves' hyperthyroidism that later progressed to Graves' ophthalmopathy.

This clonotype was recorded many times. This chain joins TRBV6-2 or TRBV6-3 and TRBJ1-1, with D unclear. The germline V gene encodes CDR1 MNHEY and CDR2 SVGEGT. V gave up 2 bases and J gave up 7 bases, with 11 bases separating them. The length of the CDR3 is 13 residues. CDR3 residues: CASSYPTPFEAFF. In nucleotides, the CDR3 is TGTGCCAGCAGTTACCCGACCCCCTTTGAAGCTTTCTTT.

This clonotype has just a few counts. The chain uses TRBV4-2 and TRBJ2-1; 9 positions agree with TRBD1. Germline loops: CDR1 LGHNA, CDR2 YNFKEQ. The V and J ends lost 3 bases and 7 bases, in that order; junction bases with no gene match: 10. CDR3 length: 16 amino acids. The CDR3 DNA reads TGTGCCAGCAGCCAGGAAGTCGGGACAGGGATTAATGAGCAGTTCTTC. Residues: CASSQEVGTGINEQFF.

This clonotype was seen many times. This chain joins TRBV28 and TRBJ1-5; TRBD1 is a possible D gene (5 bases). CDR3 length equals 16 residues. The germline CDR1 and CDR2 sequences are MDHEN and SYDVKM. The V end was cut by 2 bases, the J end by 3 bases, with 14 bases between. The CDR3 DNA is TGTGCCAGCAGTTTAACTTTGGGGGTGGACAATCAGCCCCAGCATTTT. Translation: CASSLTLGVDNQPQHF. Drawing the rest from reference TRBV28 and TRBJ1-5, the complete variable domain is DVKVTQSSRYLVKRTGEKVFLECVQDMDHENMFWYRQDPGLGLRLIYFSYDVKMKEKGDIPEGYSVSREKKERFSLILESASTNQTSMYLCASSLTLGVDNQPQHFGDGTRLSIL.

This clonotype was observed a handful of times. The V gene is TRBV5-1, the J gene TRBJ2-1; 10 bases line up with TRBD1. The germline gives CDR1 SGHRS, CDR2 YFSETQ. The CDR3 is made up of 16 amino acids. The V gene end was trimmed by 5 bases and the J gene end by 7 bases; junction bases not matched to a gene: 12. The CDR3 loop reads CASSPIRDRGGNEQFF. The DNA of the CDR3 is TGCGCCAGCAGTCCAATCCGGGACAGGGGTGGGAATGAGCAGTTCTTC.

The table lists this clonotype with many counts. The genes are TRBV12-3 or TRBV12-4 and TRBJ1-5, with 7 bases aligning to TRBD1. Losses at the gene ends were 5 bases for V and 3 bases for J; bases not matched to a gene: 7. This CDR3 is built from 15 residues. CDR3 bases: TGTGCCAGCAGTACCACAGGGGTGGACAATCAGCCCCAGCATTTT. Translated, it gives CASSTTGVDNQPQHF.

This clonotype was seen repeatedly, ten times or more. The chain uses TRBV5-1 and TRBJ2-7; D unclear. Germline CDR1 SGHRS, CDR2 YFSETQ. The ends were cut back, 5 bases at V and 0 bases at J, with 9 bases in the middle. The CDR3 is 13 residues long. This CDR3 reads CASRTSDSYEQYF. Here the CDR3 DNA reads TGCGCCAGCAGAACATCTGACTCCTACGAGCAGTACTTC.

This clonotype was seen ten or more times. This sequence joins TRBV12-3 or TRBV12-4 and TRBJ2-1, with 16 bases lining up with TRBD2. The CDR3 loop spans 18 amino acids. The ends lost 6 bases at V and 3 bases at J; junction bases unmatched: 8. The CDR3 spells CASSLLGTSGRGYNEQFF. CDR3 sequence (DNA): TGTGCCAGCAGCTTACTCGGGACTAGCGGGAGGGGCTACAATGAGCAGTTCTTC.

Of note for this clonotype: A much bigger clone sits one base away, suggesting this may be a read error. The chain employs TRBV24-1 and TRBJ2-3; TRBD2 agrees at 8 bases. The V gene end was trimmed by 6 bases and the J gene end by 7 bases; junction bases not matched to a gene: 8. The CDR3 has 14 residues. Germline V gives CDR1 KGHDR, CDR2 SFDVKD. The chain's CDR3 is CATSSRAGVNTQYF. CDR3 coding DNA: TGTGCCACCAGTTCCAGAGCGGGAGTCAATACGCAGTATTTT.

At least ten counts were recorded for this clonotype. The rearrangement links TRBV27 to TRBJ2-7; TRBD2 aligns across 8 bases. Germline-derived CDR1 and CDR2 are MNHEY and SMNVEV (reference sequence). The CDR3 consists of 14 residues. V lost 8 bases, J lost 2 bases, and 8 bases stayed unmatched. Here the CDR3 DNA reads TGTGCCAGCGCCTTTATTAGCGGGACCTACGAGCAGTACTTC. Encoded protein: CASAFISGTYEQYF.

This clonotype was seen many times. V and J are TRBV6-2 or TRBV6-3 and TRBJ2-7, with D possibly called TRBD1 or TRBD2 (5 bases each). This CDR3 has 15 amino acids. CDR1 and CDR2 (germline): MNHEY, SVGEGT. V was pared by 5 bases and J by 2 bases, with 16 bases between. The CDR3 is CASSPSLGVPYEQYF. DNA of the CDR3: TGTGCCAGCAGTCCCTCCCTGGGGGTGCCCTACGAGCAGTACTTC.

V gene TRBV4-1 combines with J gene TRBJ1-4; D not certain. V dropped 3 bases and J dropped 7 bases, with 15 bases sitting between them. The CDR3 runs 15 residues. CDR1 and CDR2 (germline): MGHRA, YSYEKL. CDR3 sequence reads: CASSQKMQESEKLFF. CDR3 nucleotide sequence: TGCGCCAGCAGCCAGAAGATGCAGGAAAGTGAAAAACTGTTTTTT.